This T cell receptor beta chain came from a study of blood T cell repertoires in COVID-19. The CDR3 consists of 14 residues. J lost 0 bases, V lost 4 bases, and 3 bases had no gene match. Germline CDR1 is MNHNY and CDR2 is SVGAGI (reference sequence). Under the authors' procedure: From reference gene primer amplification, estimates of nucleated cell counts were derived. Generated by immunoSEQ multiplex PCR, the TCRdb table keeps only in-frame clones and is missing some. D and trimming were read from the DNA, whereas the V and J calls and clone size are those reported in that table. This sample has approximately 130,000 clones, with over 75% found just once.

The TCR comes from a man in his forties with active or convalescent COVID-19. The chain is built from TRBV6-6 and TRBJ2-7; the match to TRBD1 covers 7 bases. The sequencing sample was made of peripheral blood. CDR3 sequence: CASSSTGISYEQYF. The CDR3 DNA is TGTGCCAGCAGTTCGACAGGGATCTCCTACGAGCAGTACTTC.